The clone carrying this T cell receptor (beta chain) was counted many times. Together with a sample-barcoded 5' primer, a J-beta primer mix was included in a second PCR lasting roughly 6 to 12 cycles. A single record per CDR3 protein comes from TCRdb applying MiXCR to the 5' RACE reads. The table records around 870,000 distinct CDR3 sequences, under 30% of them present only once. The data belong to a study of blood T cells in healthy people across ages. Trimming removed 3 bases at V and 3 bases at J, with 15 bases between. The CDR3 covers 15 residues. Source material: blood. The V gene is TRBV12-3 or TRBV12-4, the J gene TRBJ2-7, with D perhaps matching TRBD2 (6 bases). The TCR comes from a woman of 80 years or more in good health. CDR3 in amino acids: CASSLGGGGYYEQYF. Written as DNA, the CDR3 is TGTGCCAGCAGTTTGGGGGGAGGCGGCTACTACGAGCAGTACTTC.